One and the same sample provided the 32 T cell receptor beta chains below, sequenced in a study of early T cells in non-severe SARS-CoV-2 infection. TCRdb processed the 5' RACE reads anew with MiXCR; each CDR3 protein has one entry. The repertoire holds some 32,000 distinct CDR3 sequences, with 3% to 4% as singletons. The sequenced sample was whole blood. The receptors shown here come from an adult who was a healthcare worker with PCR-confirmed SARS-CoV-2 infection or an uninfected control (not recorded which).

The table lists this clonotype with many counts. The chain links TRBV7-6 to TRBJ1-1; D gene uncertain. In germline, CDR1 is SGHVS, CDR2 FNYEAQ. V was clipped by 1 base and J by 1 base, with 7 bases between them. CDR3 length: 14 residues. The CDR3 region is CASSLGAPNTEAFF. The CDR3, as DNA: TGTGCCAGCAGCTTAGGAGCCCCGAACACTGAAGCTTTCTTT. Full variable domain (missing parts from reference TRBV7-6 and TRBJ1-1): GAGVSQSPRYKVTKRGQDVALRCDPISGHVSLYWYRQALGQGPEFLTYFNYEAQQDKSGLPNDRFSAERPEGSISTLTIQRTEQRDSAMYRCASSLGAPNTEAFFGQGTRLTVV.

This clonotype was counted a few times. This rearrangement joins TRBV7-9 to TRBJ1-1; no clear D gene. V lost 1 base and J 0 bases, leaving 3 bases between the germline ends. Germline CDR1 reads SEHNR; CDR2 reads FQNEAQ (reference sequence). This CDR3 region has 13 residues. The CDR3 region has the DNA TGTGCCAGCAGCTTAGATATGAACACTGAAGCTTTCTTT. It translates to CASSLDMNTEAFF.

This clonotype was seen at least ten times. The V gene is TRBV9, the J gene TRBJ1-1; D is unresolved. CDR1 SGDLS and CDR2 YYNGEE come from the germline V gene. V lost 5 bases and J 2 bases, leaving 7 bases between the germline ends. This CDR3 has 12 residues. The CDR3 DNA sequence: TGTGCCAGCAGGTCCCCCAACACTGAAGCTTTCTTT. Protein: CASRSPNTEAFF. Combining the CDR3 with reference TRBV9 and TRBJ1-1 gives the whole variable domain DSGVTQTPKHLITATGQRVTLRCSPRSGDLSVYWYQQSLDQGLQFLIQYYNGEERAKGNILERFSAQQFPDLHSELNLSSLELGDSALYFCASRSPNTEAFFGQGTRLTVV.

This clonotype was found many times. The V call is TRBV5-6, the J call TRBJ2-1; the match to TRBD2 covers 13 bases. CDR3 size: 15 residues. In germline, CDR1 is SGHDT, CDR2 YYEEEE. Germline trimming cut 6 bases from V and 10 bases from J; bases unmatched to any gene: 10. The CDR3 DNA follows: TGTGCCAGCATCCGGGGACTAGCGGGAAATGGCGAGCAGTTCTTC. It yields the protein CASIRGLAGNGEQFF.

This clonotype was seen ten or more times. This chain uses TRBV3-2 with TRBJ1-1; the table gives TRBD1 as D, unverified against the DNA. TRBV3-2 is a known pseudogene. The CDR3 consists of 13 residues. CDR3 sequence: CASCLRGGTEAFF. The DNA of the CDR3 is TGTGCCAGCTGCCTCAGAGGGGGCACTGAAGCTTTCTTT.

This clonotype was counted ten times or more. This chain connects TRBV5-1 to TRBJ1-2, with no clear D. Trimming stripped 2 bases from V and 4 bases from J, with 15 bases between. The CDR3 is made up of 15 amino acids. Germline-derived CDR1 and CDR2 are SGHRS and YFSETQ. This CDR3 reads CASSFDGRIAYGYTF. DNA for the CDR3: TGCGCCAGCAGCTTCGACGGTCGGATCGCCTATGGCTACACCTTC.

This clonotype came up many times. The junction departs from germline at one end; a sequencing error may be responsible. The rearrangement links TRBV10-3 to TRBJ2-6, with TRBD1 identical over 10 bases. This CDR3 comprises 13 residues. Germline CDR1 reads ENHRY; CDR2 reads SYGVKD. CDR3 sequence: CGTGASGANVLTF. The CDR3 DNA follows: TGCGGGACAGGGGCCTCTGGGGCCAACGTCCTGACTTTC.

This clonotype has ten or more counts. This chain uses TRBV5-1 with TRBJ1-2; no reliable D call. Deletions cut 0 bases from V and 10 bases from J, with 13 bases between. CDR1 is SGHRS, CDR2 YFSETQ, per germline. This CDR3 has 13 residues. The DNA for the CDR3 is TGCGCCAGCAGCTTGGAAGACTACCATACCTACACCTTC. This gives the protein CASSLEDYHTYTF. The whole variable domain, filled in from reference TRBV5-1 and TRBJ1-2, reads KAGVTQTPRYLIKTRGQQVTLSCSPISGHRSVSWYQQTPGQGLQFLFEYFSETQRNKGNFPGRFSGRQFSNSRSEMNVSTLELGDSALYLCASSLEDYHTYTFGSGTRLTVV.

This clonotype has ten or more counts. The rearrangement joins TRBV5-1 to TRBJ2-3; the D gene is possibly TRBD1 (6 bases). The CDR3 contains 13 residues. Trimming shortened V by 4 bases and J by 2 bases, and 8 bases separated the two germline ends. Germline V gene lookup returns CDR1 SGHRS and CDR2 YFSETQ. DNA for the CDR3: TGCGCCAGCAGCGGACAGTACACAGATACGCAGTATTTT. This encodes CASSGQYTDTQYF.

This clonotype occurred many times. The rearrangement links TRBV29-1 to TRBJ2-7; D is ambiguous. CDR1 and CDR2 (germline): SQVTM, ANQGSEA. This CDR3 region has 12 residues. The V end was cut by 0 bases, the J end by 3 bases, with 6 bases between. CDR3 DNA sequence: TGCAGCGTTGAAGAGTCAGGCTACGAGCAGTACTTC. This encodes CSVEESGYEQYF.

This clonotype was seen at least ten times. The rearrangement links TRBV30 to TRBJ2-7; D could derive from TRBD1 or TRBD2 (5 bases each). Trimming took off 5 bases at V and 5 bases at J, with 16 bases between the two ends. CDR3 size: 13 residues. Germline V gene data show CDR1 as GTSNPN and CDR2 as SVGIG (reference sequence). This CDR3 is CAWEGEGTNEQYF. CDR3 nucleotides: TGTGCCTGGGAAGGAGAGGGGACGAACGAGCAGTACTTC.

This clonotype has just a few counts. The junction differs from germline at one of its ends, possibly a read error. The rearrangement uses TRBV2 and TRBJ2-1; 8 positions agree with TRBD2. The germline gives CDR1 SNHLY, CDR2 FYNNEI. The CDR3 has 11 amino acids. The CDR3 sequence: CVSFMREEEFF. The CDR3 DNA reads TGTGTCAGCTTCATGCGGGAGGAAGAGTTCTTC. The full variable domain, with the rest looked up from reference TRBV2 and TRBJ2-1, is EPEVTQTPSHQVTQMGQEVILRCVPISNHLYFYWYRQILGQKVEFLVSFYNNEISEKSEIFDDQFSVERPDGSNFTLKIRSTKLEDSAMYFCVSFMREEEFFGPGTRLTVL.

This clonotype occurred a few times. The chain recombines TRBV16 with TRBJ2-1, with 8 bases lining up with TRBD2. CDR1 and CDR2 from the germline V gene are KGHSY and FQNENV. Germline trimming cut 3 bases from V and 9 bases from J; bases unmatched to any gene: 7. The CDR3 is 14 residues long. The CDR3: CASSQRLAGLEQFF. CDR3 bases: TGTGCCAGCAGCCAGAGGCTAGCGGGTCTTGAGCAGTTCTTC. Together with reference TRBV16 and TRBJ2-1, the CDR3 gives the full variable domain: GEEVAQTPKHLVRGEGQKAKLYCAPIKGHSYVFWYQQVLKNEFKFLISFQNENVFDETGMPKERFSAKCLPNSPCSLEIQATKLEDSAVYFCASSQRLAGLEQFFGPGTRLTVL.

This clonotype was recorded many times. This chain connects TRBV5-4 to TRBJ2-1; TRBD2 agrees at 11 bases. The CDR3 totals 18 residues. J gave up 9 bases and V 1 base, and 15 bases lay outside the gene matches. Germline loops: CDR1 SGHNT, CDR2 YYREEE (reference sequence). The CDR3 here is CASSLFLAGGPVLPEQFF. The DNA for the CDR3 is TGTGCCAGCAGCTTGTTTCTAGCGGGGGGACCCGTTCTGCCTGAGCAGTTCTTC. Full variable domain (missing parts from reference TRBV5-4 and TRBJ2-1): ETGVTQSPTHLIKTRGQQVTLRCSSQSGHNTVSWYQQALGQGPQFIFQYYREEENGRGNFPPRFSGLQFPNYSSELNVNALELDDSALYLCASSLFLAGGPVLPEQFFGPGTRLTVL.

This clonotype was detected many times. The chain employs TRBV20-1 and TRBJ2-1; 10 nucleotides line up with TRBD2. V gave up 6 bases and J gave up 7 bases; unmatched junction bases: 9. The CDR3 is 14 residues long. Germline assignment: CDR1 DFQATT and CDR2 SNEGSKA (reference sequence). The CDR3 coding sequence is TGCAGTGCCACAGCGGGAGGGCTTCGGAATGAGCAGTTCTTC. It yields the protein CSATAGGLRNEQFF.

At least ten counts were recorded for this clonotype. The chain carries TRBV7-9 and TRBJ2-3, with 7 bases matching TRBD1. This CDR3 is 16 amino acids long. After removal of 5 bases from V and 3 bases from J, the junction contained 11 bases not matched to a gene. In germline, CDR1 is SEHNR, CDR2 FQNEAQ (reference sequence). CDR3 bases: TGTGCCAGCAGCCCCTACAGGGGAGCGGTTACAGATACGCAGTATTTT. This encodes CASSPYRGAVTDTQYF. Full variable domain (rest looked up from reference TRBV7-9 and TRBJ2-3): DTGVSQNPRHKITKRGQNVTFRCDPISEHNRLYWYRQTLGQGPEFLTYFQNEAQLEKSRLLSDRFSAERPKGSFSTLEIQRTEQGDSAMYLCASSPYRGAVTDTQYFGPGTRLTVL.

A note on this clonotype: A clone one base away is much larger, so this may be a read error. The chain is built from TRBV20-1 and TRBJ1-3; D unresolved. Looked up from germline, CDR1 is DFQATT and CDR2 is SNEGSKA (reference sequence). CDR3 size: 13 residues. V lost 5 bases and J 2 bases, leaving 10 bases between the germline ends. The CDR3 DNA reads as TGCAGTGCTCGCTGGACGACTGGAAACACCATATATTTT. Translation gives CSARWTTGNTIYF.

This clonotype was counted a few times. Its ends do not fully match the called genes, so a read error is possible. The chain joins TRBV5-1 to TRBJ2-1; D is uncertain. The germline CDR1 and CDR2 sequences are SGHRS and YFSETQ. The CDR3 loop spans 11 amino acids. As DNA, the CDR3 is TGCACCAGCAGCTGGTACAATGAGCAGTTCTTC. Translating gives CTSSWYNEQFF.

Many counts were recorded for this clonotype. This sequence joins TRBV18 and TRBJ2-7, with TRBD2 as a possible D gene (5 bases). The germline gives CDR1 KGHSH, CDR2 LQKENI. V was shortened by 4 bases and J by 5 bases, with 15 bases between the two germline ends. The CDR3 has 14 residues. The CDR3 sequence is CASSLSFGVDEQYF. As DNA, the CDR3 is TGTGCCAGCTCACTTTCGTTCGGGGTAGACGAGCAGTACTTC.

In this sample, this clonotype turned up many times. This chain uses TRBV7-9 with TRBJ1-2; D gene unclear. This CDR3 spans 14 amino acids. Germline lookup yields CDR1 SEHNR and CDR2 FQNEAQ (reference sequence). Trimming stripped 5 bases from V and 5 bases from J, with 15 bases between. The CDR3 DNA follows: TGTGCCAGCAGCCCCCAGGTCCAAGAATATGGCTACACCTTC. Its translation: CASSPQVQEYGYTF.

Here the CDR3 DNA reads TGCAGTGCTAGCACCCCGAACACCGGGGAGCTGTTTTTT. It codes for CSASTPNTGELFF. The V and J genes are TRBV20-1 and TRBJ2-2; unclear D gene. Trimming took 3 bases from V and 0 from J, leaving 5 bases between them. The CDR3 contains 13 residues. Germline lookup yields CDR1 DFQATT and CDR2 SNEGSKA (reference sequence).

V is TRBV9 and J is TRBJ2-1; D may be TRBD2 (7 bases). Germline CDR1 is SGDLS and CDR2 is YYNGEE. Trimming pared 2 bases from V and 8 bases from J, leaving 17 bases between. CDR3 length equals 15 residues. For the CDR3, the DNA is TGTGCCAGCAGCGTTACGGGGGGCGCGACATATGAGCAGTTCTTC. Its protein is CASSVTGGATYEQFF.

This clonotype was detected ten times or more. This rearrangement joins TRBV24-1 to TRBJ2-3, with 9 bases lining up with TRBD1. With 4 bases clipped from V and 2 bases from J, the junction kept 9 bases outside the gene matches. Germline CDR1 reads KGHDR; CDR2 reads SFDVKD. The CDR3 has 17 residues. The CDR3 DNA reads TGTGCCACCAGTGACCGACGGACAGGGGTCCCCACAGATACGCAGTATTTT. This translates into CATSDRRTGVPTDTQYF.

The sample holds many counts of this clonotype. The CDR3 sequence: CASSLGRREVQADTQYF. The CDR3 coding sequence is TGTGCCAGCAGCTTGGGCCGGCGGGAGGTACAAGCAGATACGCAGTATTTT. This chain uses TRBV11-2 with TRBJ2-3, with 8 bases fitting TRBD2. The CDR3 has 17 amino acids. V lost 3 bases and J lost 4; bases outside the gene matches: 12. The germline V gene has CDR1 SGHAT and CDR2 FQNNGV. Based on the CDR3 plus reference TRBV11-2 and TRBJ2-3, the full variable domain is EAGVAQSPRYKIIEKRQSVAFWCNPISGHATLYWYQQILGQGPKLLIQFQNNGVVDDSQLPKDRFSAERLKGVDSTLKIQPAKLEDSAVYLCASSLGRREVQADTQYFGPGTRLTVL.

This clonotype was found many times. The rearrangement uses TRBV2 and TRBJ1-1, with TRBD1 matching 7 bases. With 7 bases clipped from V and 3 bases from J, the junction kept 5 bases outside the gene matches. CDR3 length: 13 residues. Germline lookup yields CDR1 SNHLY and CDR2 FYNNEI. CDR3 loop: CASTDREHTEAFF. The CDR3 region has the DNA TGTGCCAGCACCGACAGGGAGCACACTGAAGCTTTCTTT.

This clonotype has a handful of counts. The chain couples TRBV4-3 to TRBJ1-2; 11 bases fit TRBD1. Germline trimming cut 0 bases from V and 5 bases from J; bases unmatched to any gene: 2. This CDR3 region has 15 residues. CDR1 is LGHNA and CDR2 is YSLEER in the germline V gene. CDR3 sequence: CASSQDGQGAYGYTF. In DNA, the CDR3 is TGCGCCAGCAGCCAAGACGGACAGGGGGCTTATGGCTACACCTTC.

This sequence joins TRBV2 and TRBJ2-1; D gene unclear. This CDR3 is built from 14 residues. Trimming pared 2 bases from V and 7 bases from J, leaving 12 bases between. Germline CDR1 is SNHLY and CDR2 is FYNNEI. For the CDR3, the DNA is TGTGCCAGCAGTGAAAGGACCGGCCCAAATGAGCAGTTCTTC. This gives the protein CASSERTGPNEQFF.

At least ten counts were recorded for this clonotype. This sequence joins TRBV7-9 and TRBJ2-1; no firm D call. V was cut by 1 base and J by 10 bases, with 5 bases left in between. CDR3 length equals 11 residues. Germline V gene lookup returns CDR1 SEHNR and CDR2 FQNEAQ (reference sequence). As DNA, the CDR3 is TGTGCCAGCAGCTTAGGTGAGGAGCAGTTCTTC. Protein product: CASSLGEEQFF.

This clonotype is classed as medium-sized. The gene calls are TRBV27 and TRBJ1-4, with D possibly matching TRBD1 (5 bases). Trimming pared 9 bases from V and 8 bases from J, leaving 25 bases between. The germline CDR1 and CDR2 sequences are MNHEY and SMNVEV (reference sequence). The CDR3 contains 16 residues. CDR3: CASKRPGSFRDEKLFF. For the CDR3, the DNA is TGTGCCAGTAAACGGCCAGGGAGTTTCCGGGACGAAAAACTGTTTTTT.

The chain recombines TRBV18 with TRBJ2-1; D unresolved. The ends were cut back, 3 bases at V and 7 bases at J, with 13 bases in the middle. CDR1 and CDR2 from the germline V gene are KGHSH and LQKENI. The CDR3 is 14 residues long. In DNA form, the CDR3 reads TGTGCCAGCTCACCCTCCCTGGTAAGAAATGAGCAGTTCTTC. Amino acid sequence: CASSPSLVRNEQFF.

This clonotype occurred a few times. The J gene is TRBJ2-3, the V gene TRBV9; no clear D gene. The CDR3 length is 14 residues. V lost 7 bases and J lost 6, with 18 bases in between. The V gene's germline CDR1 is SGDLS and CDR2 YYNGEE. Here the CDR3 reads CASGGELLPDTQYF. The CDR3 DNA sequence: TGTGCCAGCGGCGGAGAGCTTCTCCCGGATACGCAGTATTTT.

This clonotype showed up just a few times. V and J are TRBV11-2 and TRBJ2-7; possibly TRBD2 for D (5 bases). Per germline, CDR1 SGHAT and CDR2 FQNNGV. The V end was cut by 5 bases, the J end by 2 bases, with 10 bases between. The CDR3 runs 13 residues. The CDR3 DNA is TGTGCCAGCAGCCCCGGGATTCCCTACGAGCAGTACTTC. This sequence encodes CASSPGIPYEQYF. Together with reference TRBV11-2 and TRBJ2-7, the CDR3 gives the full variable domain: EAGVAQSPRYKIIEKRQSVAFWCNPISGHATLYWYQQILGQGPKLLIQFQNNGVVDDSQLPKDRFSAERLKGVDSTLKIQPAKLEDSAVYLCASSPGIPYEQYFGPGTRLTVT.